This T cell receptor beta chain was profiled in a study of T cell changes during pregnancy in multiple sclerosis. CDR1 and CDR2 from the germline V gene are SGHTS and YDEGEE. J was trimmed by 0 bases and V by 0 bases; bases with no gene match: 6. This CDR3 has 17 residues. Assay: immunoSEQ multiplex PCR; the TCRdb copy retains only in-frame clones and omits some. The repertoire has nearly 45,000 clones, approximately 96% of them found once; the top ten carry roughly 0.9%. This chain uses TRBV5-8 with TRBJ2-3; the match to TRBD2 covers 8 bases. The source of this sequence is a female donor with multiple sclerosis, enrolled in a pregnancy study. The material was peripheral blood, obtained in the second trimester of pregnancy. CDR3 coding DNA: TGTGCCAGCAGCTTGGCCCGGCGGGAGGCTAGCACAGATACGCAGTATTTT. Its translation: CASSLARREASTDTQYF.